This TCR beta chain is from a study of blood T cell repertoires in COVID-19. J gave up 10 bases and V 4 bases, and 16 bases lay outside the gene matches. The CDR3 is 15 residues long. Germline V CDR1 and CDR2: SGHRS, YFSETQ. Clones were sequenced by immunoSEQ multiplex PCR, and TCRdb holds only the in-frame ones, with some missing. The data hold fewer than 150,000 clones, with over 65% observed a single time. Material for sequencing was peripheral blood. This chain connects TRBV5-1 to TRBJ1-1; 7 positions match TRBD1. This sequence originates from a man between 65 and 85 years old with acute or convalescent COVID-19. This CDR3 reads CASSTGRVWDSGAFF. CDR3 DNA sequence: TGCGCCAGCAGCACAGGAAGAGTGTGGGACAGCGGAGCTTTCTTT.